Presented here are 24 T cell receptor beta chains from one specimen sequenced in a study of blood T cell repertoires in COVID-19. Repertoires were generated with immunoSEQ multiplex PCR, while TCRdb's copy carries only in-frame clones and drops some. The top ten clones hold 4.5% to 5% of a sample with 95,000 to 110,000 clones, roughly nine tenths of them seen once. The sequenced material came from peripheral blood. All receptors derive from a middle-aged man with active or convalescent COVID-19.

The gene calls are TRBV6-5 and TRBJ1-2, with TRBD1 identical over 7 bases. Germline-derived CDR1 and CDR2 are MNHEY and SVGAGI. This CDR3 is built from 16 residues. With 0 bases clipped from V and 4 bases from J, the junction kept 8 bases outside the gene matches. The chain's CDR3 is CASSYSVTGQSYGYTF. The CDR3 region has the DNA TGTGCCAGCAGTTACTCGGTTACGGGACAGAGCTATGGCTACACCTTC.

V is TRBV20-1 and J is TRBJ2-1; weak D call: TRBD2 (5 bases). CDR3 length equals 15 residues. The V gene's germline CDR1 is DFQATT and CDR2 SNEGSKA (reference sequence). Trimming cost V 3 bases and J 4 bases, with 16 bases left between them. Here the CDR3 reads CSASPTPAEYNEQFF. CDR3 coding DNA: TGCAGTGCTAGTCCCACCCCAGCGGAGTACAATGAGCAGTTCTTC.

The chain uses TRBV3-1 (or the pseudogene TRBV3-2) and TRBJ1-1; D gene ambiguous. Trimming pared 1 base from V and 1 base from J, leaving 4 bases between. This CDR3 comprises 13 residues. Germline assignment: CDR1 LGHDT and CDR2 YNNKEL (reference sequence). CDR3 residues: CASSQGGNTEAFF. As DNA, the CDR3 is TGTGCCAGCAGCCAAGGCGGGAACACTGAAGCTTTCTTT.

The table lists this clone with a count of one. The chain couples TRBV7-2 to TRBJ1-4; D may be TRBD1 (5 bases). Trimming took 4 bases from V and 0 from J, leaving 15 bases between them. This CDR3 contains 17 residues. Germline CDR1 and CDR2: SGHTA and FQGNSA. The CDR3 sequence: CASSSSWGRTTNEKLFF. The DNA for the CDR3 is TGTGCCAGCAGCTCAAGCTGGGGCCGGACAACTAATGAAAAACTGTTTTTT.

The chain links TRBV27 to TRBJ1-5, with TRBD1 matching over 9 bases. V was pared by 5 bases and J by 6 bases, with 5 bases of the junction left unmatched. The CDR3 is made up of 14 amino acids. Looked up from germline, CDR1 is MNHEY and CDR2 is SMNVEV (reference sequence). Here the CDR3 DNA reads TGTGCCAGCAGTAGGACAGGGGAGGGTCAGCCCCAGCATTTT. This gives the protein CASSRTGEGQPQHF.

The V gene is TRBV19, the J gene TRBJ2-1; maybe TRBD1 (8 bases). CDR1 LNHDA and CDR2 SQIVND come from the germline V gene (reference sequence). The CDR3 is made up of 16 amino acids. V was cut by 5 bases and J by 9 bases, with 23 bases left in between. The CDR3 DNA reads as TGTGCCAGTAGTCCGGGACTATCAGAACAGGGGGGTGAGCAGTTCTTC. This encodes CASSPGLSEQGGEQFF.

The chain uses TRBV7-2 and TRBJ1-1; 9 nucleotides match TRBD1. Germline CDR1 and CDR2: SGHTA and FQGNSA. With V trimmed by 5 bases and J by 8 bases, 18 bases remained unmatched. CDR3 size: 17 residues. DNA of the CDR3: TGTGCCAGCAGCACAACGACAGGGGGTGGGGGATATAGGGAAGCTTTCTTT. Translating it yields CASSTTTGGGGYREAFF.

The chain combines TRBV11-2 with TRBJ1-2; D gene ambiguous. With 7 bases removed from V and 10 bases from J, the gap between germline ends came to 22 bases. The CDR3 is 14 amino acids. CDR1 and CDR2 (germline): SGHAT, FQNNGV. The CDR3 spells CASTPVNLRPNYTF. CDR3 DNA sequence: TGTGCCAGCACCCCCGTTAATCTTCGTCCTAACTACACCTTC.

The chain joins TRBV9 to TRBJ1-1, with 7 nucleotides matching TRBD1. V shed 3 bases and J 1 base; nucleotides not matched to a gene: 6. The V gene's germline CDR1 is SGDLS and CDR2 YYNGEE. CDR3 size: 15 residues. The CDR3 loop is CASSAQTGPNTEAFF. For the CDR3, the DNA is TGTGCCAGCAGCGCCCAGACAGGGCCGAACACTGAAGCTTTCTTT.

The chain joins TRBV7-2 to TRBJ2-3; 9 bases are shared with TRBD2. Germline V gives CDR1 SGHTA, CDR2 FQGNSA. The CDR3 is 14 residues long. V shed 8 bases, J shed 3 bases, and the junction held 6 bases outside the gene matches. The CDR3 sequence is CASVQREVTDTQYF. The CDR3 DNA reads as TGTGCCAGCGTCCAGCGGGAGGTTACAGATACGCAGTATTTT.

V gene TRBV30 combines with J gene TRBJ1-1; D call uncertain. The CDR3 spans 13 residues. Trimming shortened V by 3 bases and J by 2 bases, and 10 bases separated the two germline ends. CDR1 GTSNPN and CDR2 SVGIG come from the germline V gene (reference sequence). CDR3 protein: CAWRALVNTEAFF. For the CDR3, the DNA is TGTGCCTGGAGAGCCCTGGTAAACACTGAAGCTTTCTTT.

The rearrangement links TRBV14 to TRBJ2-5, with D maybe TRBD1 (5 bases). Per germline, CDR1 SGHDN and CDR2 FVKESK. This CDR3 region has 14 residues. Deletions cut 0 bases from V and 6 bases from J, with 11 bases between. CDR3: CASSQDQGGKTQYF. The CDR3 DNA follows: TGTGCCAGCAGCCAAGATCAGGGCGGAAAGACCCAGTACTTC.

This chain links TRBV7-2 with TRBJ2-1, with 8 bases matching TRBD2. CDR1 and CDR2 (germline): SGHTA, FQGNSA. CDR3 length equals 17 residues. The J segment lost 1 base and the V segment lost 4 bases, leaving 9 bases of the junction unmatched. The CDR3 DNA reads TGTGCCAGCAGCTGGGCGGGGGGAGTTACATCCTACAATGAGCAGTTCTTC. Protein sequence: CASSWAGGVTSYNEQFF.

This sequence joins TRBV7-9 and TRBJ1-3; tentatively, D is TRBD1 (5 bases). Germline CDR1 and CDR2: SEHNR and FQNEAQ (reference sequence). CDR3 length: 13 residues. Trimming took 5 bases from V and 2 from J, leaving 7 bases between them. CDR3 sequence: CASSRGAGNTIYF. As DNA, the CDR3 is TGTGCCAGCAGCCGGGGGGCTGGAAACACCATATATTTT.

The chain joins TRBV7-9 to TRBJ1-3, with 9 bases identical to TRBD1. Germline CDR1 and CDR2: SEHNR and FQNEAQ (reference sequence). The CDR3 length is 16 residues. With 1 base clipped from V and 4 bases from J, the junction kept 5 bases outside the gene matches. The CDR3 loop is CASSLGETGGGNTIYF. CDR3 nucleotides: TGTGCCAGCAGCTTAGGAGAAACAGGGGGCGGAAACACCATATATTTT.

J is TRBJ1-2 and V is TRBV30; TRBD1 matches 7 bases. Germline CDR1 is GTSNPN and CDR2 is SVGIG (reference sequence). The ends lost 3 bases at V and 0 bases at J; junction bases unmatched: 10. This CDR3 spans 16 amino acids. The CDR3 region is CAWRVDRELANYGYTF. The CDR3 bases are TGTGCCTGGAGGGTAGACAGGGAACTAGCTAACTATGGCTACACCTTC.

The chain recombines TRBV5-1 with TRBJ1-1; D ambiguous. From germline, CDR1 is SGHRS and CDR2 YFSETQ. The CDR3 runs 13 residues. Trimming left V 0 bases short and J 6 bases short, with 9 bases between. CDR3 residues: CASSLARVAEAFF. In DNA, the CDR3 is TGCGCCAGCAGCTTGGCCCGGGTGGCTGAAGCTTTCTTT.

This clone was seen only once. The genes are TRBV25-1 and TRBJ1-4; no firm D call. Trimming stripped 2 bases from V and 4 bases from J, with 11 bases between. Per germline, CDR1 MGHDK and CDR2 SYGVNS. The CDR3 runs 15 residues. Here the CDR3 DNA reads TGTGCCAGCAGTGAAGCGGGGTTTGGTAATGAAAAACTGTTTTTT. Translated: CASSEAGFGNEKLFF.

This rearrangement joins TRBV28 to TRBJ1-3; 7 bases map to TRBD1. Germline V gene data show CDR1 as MDHEN and CDR2 as SYDVKM. Trimming removed 8 bases from V and 4 bases from J; junction bases left unmatched: 17. This CDR3 has 17 residues. CDR3 protein: CASRSGGSGFSGNTIYF. In nucleotides, the CDR3 is TGTGCCAGCCGGTCAGGGGGTAGTGGATTCTCCGGAAACACCATATATTTT. Complete variable domain (other parts from reference TRBV28 and TRBJ1-3): DVKVTQSSRYLVKRTGEKVFLECVQDMDHENMFWYRQDPGLGLRLIYFSYDVKMKEKGDIPEGYSVSREKKERFSLILESASTNQTSMYLCASRSGGSGFSGNTIYFGEGSWLTVV.

The gene calls are TRBV30 and TRBJ1-2; D unclear. V was shortened by 3 bases and J by 8 bases, with 10 bases between the two germline ends. The CDR3 runs to 11 residues. CDR1 and CDR2 (germline): GTSNPN, SVGIG (reference sequence). CDR3 region: CAWSFNRGYTF. The CDR3 nucleotides are TGTGCCTGGAGCTTCAATCGGGGCTACACCTTC.

The chain combines TRBV2 with TRBJ1-1; 8 bases agree with TRBD1. The CDR3 is 12 amino acids. The V gene's germline CDR1 is SNHLY and CDR2 FYNNEI. The V and J ends lost 10 bases and 5 bases, in that order; junction bases with no gene match: 6. The DNA for the CDR3 is TGTGCCACCAGACAGGGGCAGACTGAAGCTTTCTTT. The encoded protein is CATRQGQTEAFF. Supplemented by reference TRBV2 and TRBJ1-1, the full variable domain reads EPEVTQTPSHQVTQMGQEVILRCVPISNHLYFYWYRQILGQKVEFLVSFYNNEISEKSEIFDDQFSVERPDGSNFTLKIRSTKLEDSAMYFCATRQGQTEAFFGQGTRLTVV.

The V call is TRBV7-9, the J call TRBJ2-2; 9 bases match TRBD2. The germline gives CDR1 SEHNR, CDR2 FQNEAQ (reference sequence). This CDR3 has 15 residues. The J segment lost 7 bases and the V segment lost 5 bases, leaving 8 bases of the junction unmatched. The CDR3 sequence: CASSEPGLANGELFF. As DNA, the CDR3 is TGTGCCAGCAGCGAACCGGGACTAGCAAACGGGGAGCTGTTTTTT. The variable domain in full, with the rest retrieved from reference TRBV7-9 and TRBJ2-2, is DTGVSQNPRHKITKRGQNVTFRCDPISEHNRLYWYRQTLGQGPEFLTYFQNEAQLEKSRLLSDRFSAERPKGSFSTLEIQRTEQGDSAMYLCASSEPGLANGELFFGEGSRLTVL.

The rearrangement links TRBV19 to TRBJ2-2, with 7 bases aligning to TRBD2. V lost 4 bases, J lost 3 bases, and 2 bases stayed unmatched. The CDR3 contains 14 residues. Germline assignment: CDR1 LNHDA and CDR2 SQIVND (reference sequence). The CDR3 DNA reads as TGTGCCAGTAGTACCCTAGCGGACACCGGGGAGCTGTTTTTT. Its protein is CASSTLADTGELFF.

This chain connects TRBV27 to TRBJ1-1; D might be TRBD1 (6 bases). V dropped 4 bases and J dropped 5 bases, with 29 bases sitting between them. The CDR3 covers 19 residues. Looked up from germline, CDR1 is MNHEY and CDR2 is SMNVEV (reference sequence). CDR3 in DNA: TGTGCCAGCAGTTACGTCGCCGGGGTCGCGGGGGCGGGGGTGACTGAAGCTTTCTTT. Translated, it gives CASSYVAGVAGAGVTEAFF.